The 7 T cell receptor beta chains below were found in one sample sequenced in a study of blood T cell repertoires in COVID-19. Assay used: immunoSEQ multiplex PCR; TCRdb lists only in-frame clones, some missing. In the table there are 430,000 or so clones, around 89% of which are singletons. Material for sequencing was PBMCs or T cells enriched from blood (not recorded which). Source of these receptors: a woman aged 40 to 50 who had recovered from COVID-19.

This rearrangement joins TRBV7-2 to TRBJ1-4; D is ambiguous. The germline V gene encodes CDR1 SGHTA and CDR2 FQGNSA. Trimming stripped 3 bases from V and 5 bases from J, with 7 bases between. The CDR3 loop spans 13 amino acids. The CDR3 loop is CASSLSGNEKLFF. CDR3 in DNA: TGTGCCAGCAGCTTGTCCGGGAATGAAAAACTGTTTTTT.

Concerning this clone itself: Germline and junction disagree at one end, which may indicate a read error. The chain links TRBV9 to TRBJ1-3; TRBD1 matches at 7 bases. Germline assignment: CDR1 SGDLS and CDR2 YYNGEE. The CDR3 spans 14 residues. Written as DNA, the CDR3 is TGTGCCAGCAGCGGAGGGACAGCTGGGAACACCATATATTTT. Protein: CASSGGTAGNTIYF. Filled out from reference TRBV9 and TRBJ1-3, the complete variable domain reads DSGVTQTPKHLITATGQRVTLRCSPRSGDLSVYWYQQSLDQGLQFLIQYYNGEERAKGNILERFSAQQFPDLHSELNLSSLELGDSALYFCASSGGTAGNTIYFGEGSWLTVV.

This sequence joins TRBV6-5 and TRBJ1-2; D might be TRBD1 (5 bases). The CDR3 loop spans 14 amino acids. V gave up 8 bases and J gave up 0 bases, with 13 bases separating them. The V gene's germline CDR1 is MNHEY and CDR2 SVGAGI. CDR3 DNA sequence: TGTGCCAGCCCGAGATGGGGCTCTAACTATGGCTACACCTTC. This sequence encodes CASPRWGSNYGYTF.

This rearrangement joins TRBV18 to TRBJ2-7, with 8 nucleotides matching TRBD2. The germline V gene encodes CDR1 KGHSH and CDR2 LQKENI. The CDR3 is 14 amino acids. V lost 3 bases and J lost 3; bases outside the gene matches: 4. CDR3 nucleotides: TGTGCCAGCTCACCGGGACTAGTCGGCTACGAGCAGTACTTC. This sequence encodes CASSPGLVGYEQYF.

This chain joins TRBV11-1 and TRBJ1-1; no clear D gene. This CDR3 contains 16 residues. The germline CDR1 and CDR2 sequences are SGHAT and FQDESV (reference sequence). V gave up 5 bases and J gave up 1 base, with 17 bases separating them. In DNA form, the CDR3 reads TGTGCCAGCAGCCCGAGAGGTGGCTTTGGGAACACTGAAGCTTTCTTT. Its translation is CASSPRGGFGNTEAFF.

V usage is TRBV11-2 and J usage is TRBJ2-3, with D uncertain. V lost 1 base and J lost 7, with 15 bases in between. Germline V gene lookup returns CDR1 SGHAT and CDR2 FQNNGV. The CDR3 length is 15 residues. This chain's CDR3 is CASSLVRRSVYTQYF. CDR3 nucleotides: TGTGCCAGCAGCTTAGTTCGGCGGTCTGTTTATACGCAGTATTTT.

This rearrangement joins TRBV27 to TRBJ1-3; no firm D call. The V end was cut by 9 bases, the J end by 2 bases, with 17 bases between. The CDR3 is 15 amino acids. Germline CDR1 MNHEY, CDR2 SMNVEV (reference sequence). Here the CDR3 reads CASSPYEFPGNTIYF. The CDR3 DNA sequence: TGTGCCAGTTCTCCCTACGAATTCCCTGGAAACACCATATATTTT.